Listed here are 25 T cell receptor beta chains from one sample, sequenced in a study of T cell repertoires in cytomegalovirus infection. MiXCR, run by TCRdb on the reads, gives a single entry per CDR3 protein. This sample has more than 650,000 distinct CDR3 sequences; less than 40% occur once, and the top ten carry around 2.6%. The sequenced material came from PBMCs. The receptors originated from a human donor in good health (CMV status not recorded). Some clones in this sample may be carry-over from other donors' samples.

The chain combines TRBV11-2 with TRBJ1-5; D possibly corresponds to TRBD1 (6 bases). This CDR3 has 17 amino acids. Per the germline V gene, CDR1 is SGHAT and CDR2 is FQNNGV. Trimming removed 3 bases at V and 2 bases at J, with 17 bases between. CDR3 sequence (DNA): TGTGCCAGCAGCTTTATGGCCGGGGGCAAGGGCAATCAGCCCCAGCATTTT. Its translation: CASSFMAGGKGNQPQHF. Complete variable domain (other parts from reference TRBV11-2 and TRBJ1-5): EAGVAQSPRYKIIEKRQSVAFWCNPISGHATLYWYQQILGQGPKLLIQFQNNGVVDDSQLPKDRFSAERLKGVDSTLKIQPAKLEDSAVYLCASSFMAGGKGNQPQHFGDGTRLSIL.

The V call is TRBV28, the J call TRBJ2-7; TRBD1 is a possible D gene (6 bases). V lost 1 base to trimming and J lost 0 bases, with 19 bases between them. CDR1 and CDR2 (germline): MDHEN, SYDVKM. The CDR3 has 18 residues. The CDR3: CASSLLVNRERGSYEQYF. In nucleotides, the CDR3 is TGTGCCAGCAGTTTATTAGTGAACAGGGAGAGAGGCTCCTACGAGCAGTACTTC. Full variable domain (missing parts from reference TRBV28 and TRBJ2-7): DVKVTQSSRYLVKRTGEKVFLECVQDMDHENMFWYRQDPGLGLRLIYFSYDVKMKEKGDIPEGYSVSREKKERFSLILESASTNQTSMYLCASSLLVNRERGSYEQYFGPGTRLTVT.

The chain employs TRBV19 and TRBJ2-5; the D gene could be TRBD1 or TRBD2 (6 bases each). Trimming left V 2 bases short and J 4 bases short, with 14 bases between. Per the germline V gene, CDR1 is LNHDA and CDR2 is SQIVND (reference sequence). The CDR3 totals 15 residues. The CDR3 region has the DNA TGTGCCAGTAGTATACCTGGAGGGGGACGAGAGACCCAGTACTTC. Translated, it gives CASSIPGGGRETQYF.

This clonotype was counted between two and nine times. V and J are TRBV7-6 and TRBJ2-3; D possibly matches TRBD1 or TRBD2 (7 bases each). V lost 2 bases and J 0 bases, leaving 27 bases between the germline ends. Germline values: CDR1 SGHVS, CDR2 FNYEAQ. The CDR3 loop spans 21 amino acids. The CDR3 reads CASSLQRGGTVRGISTDTQYF. CDR3 sequence (DNA): TGTGCCAGCAGCTTACAGCGGGGAGGGACAGTGCGAGGTATTAGCACAGATACGCAGTATTTT.

This chain uses TRBV7-6 with TRBJ1-5; 8 bases agree with TRBD1. The CDR3 extends over 15 amino acids. The germline V gene has CDR1 SGHVS and CDR2 FNYEAQ. J gave up 5 bases and V 5 bases, and 8 bases lay outside the gene matches. CDR3: CASSPQTGADQPQHF. In DNA, the CDR3 is TGTGCCAGCAGCCCGCAGACAGGGGCCGATCAGCCCCAGCATTTT.

The chain employs TRBV3-1 and TRBJ2-3; possibly TRBD2 for D (6 bases). The CDR3 covers 17 residues. V was cut by 4 bases and J by 6 bases, with 23 bases left in between. Germline V gene lookup returns CDR1 LGHDT and CDR2 YNNKEL (reference sequence). CDR3 protein: CASSREIGTGAEDTQYF. In DNA, the CDR3 is TGTGCCAGCAGCCGAGAGATTGGGACTGGGGCTGAGGATACGCAGTATTTT.

This clonotype was counted between two and nine times. This chain connects TRBV7-2 to TRBJ1-6; D may be TRBD1 (5 bases). The germline V gene encodes CDR1 SGHTA and CDR2 FQGNSA. Trimming stripped 5 bases from V and 13 bases from J, with 15 bases between. This CDR3 contains 13 residues. CDR3 nucleotide sequence: TGTGCCAGCAGCCTATCGCCAGGGTTTCCCCTCCACTTT. This encodes CASSLSPGFPLHF.

This clonotype was recorded a few times. The chain links TRBV7-3 to TRBJ2-1; 8 bases line up with TRBD2. CDR3 length: 14 residues. Germline CDR1 reads SGHTA; CDR2 reads FQGTGA. J gave up 8 bases and V 4 bases, and 7 bases lay outside the gene matches. This chain's CDR3 is CASSSSGGTDEQFF. CDR3 coding DNA: TGTGCCAGCAGCTCCTCGGGAGGGACTGATGAGCAGTTCTTC.

In this sample, this clonotype turned up a few times. The chain is built from TRBV7-2 and TRBJ1-3, with D possibly being TRBD1 (5 bases). The CDR3 spans 15 residues. Germline values: CDR1 SGHTA, CDR2 FQGNSA. The V end was cut by 2 bases, the J end by 3 bases, with 11 bases between. The DNA for the CDR3 is TGTGCCAGCAGCTTACCTCCAGGGCATGGAAACACCATATATTTT. Protein product: CASSLPPGHGNTIYF.

The CDR3 DNA reads as TGCAGTGCTATTATTCCGGGACGCAATCAGCCCCAGCATTTT. The encoded protein is CSAIIPGRNQPQHF. The V gene is TRBV20-1, the J gene TRBJ1-5, with D maybe TRBD1 (5 bases). Trimming cost V 4 bases and J 2 bases, with 12 bases left between them. Germline V CDR1 and CDR2: DFQATT, SNEGSKA (reference sequence). This CDR3 comprises 14 residues.

Comments on this clonotype: Likely a read error: the CDR3 ends without its conserved phenylalanine or tryptophan. V usage is TRBV27 and J usage is TRBJ2-1; D gene ambiguous. CDR3 length equals 11 residues. CDR1 MNHEY and CDR2 SMNVEV come from the germline V gene (reference sequence). The CDR3 reads CASSLYNEQFL. The CDR3 region has the DNA TGTGCCAGCAGCTTATACAATGAGCAGTTCTTA.

This clonotype was counted between two and nine times. The chain joins TRBV5-6 to TRBJ1-4, with D possibly being TRBD1 (5 bases). The CDR3 extends over 15 amino acids. The germline V and J ends were trimmed by 0 bases and 7 bases, with 13 bases remaining between them. Looked up from germline, CDR1 is SGHDT and CDR2 is YYEEEE. In DNA form, the CDR3 reads TGTGCCAGCAGCTTGGTAACGGGGCGCGGTGAAAAACTGTTTTTT. Translation gives CASSLVTGRGEKLFF.

In its sample, this clonotype was seen many times. The chain joins TRBV12-3 or TRBV12-4 to TRBJ1-2, with TRBD1 identical over 7 bases. The CDR3 totals 16 residues. The ends lost 6 bases at V and 4 bases at J; junction bases unmatched: 14. CDR3 protein: CASSPTETGNLYGYTF. The CDR3 DNA is TGTGCCAGCAGCCCCACCGAGACAGGGAACCTCTATGGCTACACCTTC.

The V call is TRBV19, the J call TRBJ1-5; D remains unclear. This CDR3 has 15 residues. Trimming took 2 bases from V and 0 from J, leaving 8 bases between them. Germline V gives CDR1 LNHDA, CDR2 SQIVND (reference sequence). CDR3 nucleotide sequence: TGTGCCAGTAGTATAATCAGAGATAGCAATCAGCCCCAGCATTTT. It yields the protein CASSIIRDSNQPQHF.

The genes are TRBV27 and TRBJ2-2; TRBD1 matches 7 bases. This CDR3 spans 18 amino acids. Germline assignment: CDR1 MNHEY and CDR2 SMNVEV (reference sequence). J gave up 5 bases and V 6 bases, and 18 bases lay outside the gene matches. CDR3: CASRRDRSPHLITGELFF. CDR3 bases: TGTGCCAGCAGACGGGACAGATCCCCTCACTTGATTACCGGGGAGCTGTTTTTT.

This clonotype was counted only a few times. The rearrangement joins TRBV29-1 to TRBJ2-5, with 8 nucleotides matching TRBD1. Losses at the gene ends were 0 bases for V and 1 base for J; bases not matched to a gene: 7. In germline, CDR1 is SQVTM, CDR2 ANQGSEA. The CDR3 consists of 16 residues. CDR3 residues: CSVEDPDRGGQETQYF. As DNA, the CDR3 is TGCAGCGTTGAAGATCCCGACAGGGGTGGCCAAGAGACCCAGTACTTC. The entire variable domain, with the rest obtained from reference TRBV29-1 and TRBJ2-5, is as follows: SAVISQKPSRDICQRGTSLTIQCQVDSQVTMMFWYRQQPGQSLTLIATANQGSEATYESGFVIDKFPISRPNLTFSTLTVSNMSPEDSSIYLCSVEDPDRGGQETQYFGPGTRLLVL.

This clonotype came up a few times. The chain links TRBV3-1 to TRBJ1-1; weak D call: TRBD1 (5 bases). Germline V lookup: CDR1 LGHDT, CDR2 YNNKEL (reference sequence). V was trimmed by 4 bases and J by 5 bases, leaving 14 bases between them. This CDR3 has 14 residues. The CDR3 DNA follows: TGTGCCAGCAGCCCTGGAGCAGGGAGTACTGAAGCTTTCTTT. The encoded protein is CASSPGAGSTEAFF. The full variable domain, rest sourced from reference TRBV3-1 and TRBJ1-1, is DTAVSQTPKYLVTQMGNDKSIKCEQNLGHDTMYWYKQDSKKFLKIMFSYNNKELIINETVPNRFSPKSPDKAHLNLHINSLELGDSAVYFCASSPGAGSTEAFFGQGTRLTVV.

This clonotype appeared a few times. J is TRBJ2-1 and V is TRBV2; possibly TRBD1 for D (6 bases). Trimming left V 6 bases short and J 4 bases short, with 16 bases between. The CDR3 covers 15 residues. CDR1 is SNHLY and CDR2 is FYNNEI in the germline V gene. DNA of the CDR3: TGTGCCAGCAGCATAGGACAGCTGACTTACAATGAGCAGTTCTTC. Translated: CASSIGQLTYNEQFF.

The chain combines TRBV6-8 with TRBJ2-4, with TRBD2 as a possible D gene (5 bases). This CDR3 is built from 13 residues. V was clipped by 6 bases and J by 13 bases, with 19 bases between them. Germline assignment: CDR1 MNHGY and CDR2 SAAAGT. The CDR3 loop reads CASSPTGILDQYF. CDR3 sequence (DNA): TGTGCCAGCAGCCCAACGGGAATTCTAGACCAGTACTTC.

This chain links TRBV7-2 with TRBJ1-5; D is ambiguous. Germline V gene data show CDR1 as SGHTA and CDR2 as FQGNSA. This CDR3 spans 15 amino acids. Trimming cost V 1 base and J 1 base, with 8 bases left between them. CDR3 in DNA: TGTGCCAGCAGCTTAGGGTCTTGGAGCAATCAGCCCCAGCATTTT. Its protein is CASSLGSWSNQPQHF.

This clonotype was detected a few times. This chain joins TRBV20-1 and TRBJ1-5; 7 bases are shared with TRBD1. V was clipped by 2 bases and J by 0 bases; unmatched bases: 10. CDR1 is DFQATT, CDR2 SNEGSKA, per germline (reference sequence). The CDR3 is made up of 17 amino acids. The CDR3 is CSARTRLGQVSNQPQHF. DNA of the CDR3: TGCAGTGCTAGAACACGATTAGGACAGGTTAGCAATCAGCCCCAGCATTTT.

J is TRBJ2-7 and V is TRBV28, with 8 bases matching TRBD1. Germline trimming cut 6 bases from V and 3 bases from J; bases unmatched to any gene: 13. CDR1 is MDHEN and CDR2 is SYDVKM in the germline V gene. The CDR3 runs to 16 residues. The CDR3 spells CASSPIGMTGVYEQYF. The CDR3 nucleotides read TGTGCCAGCAGCCCTATTGGGATGACAGGGGTCTACGAGCAGTACTTC.

At least ten counts were recorded for this clonotype. The chain recombines TRBV28 with TRBJ2-3; no definite D call. Germline CDR1 and CDR2: MDHEN and SYDVKM. Between the trimmed V and J ends, which lost 5 bases and 3 bases, there was a span of 12 bases. This CDR3 is 14 amino acids long. CDR3 amino acids: CASSPNIRTDTQYF. CDR3 bases: TGTGCCAGCAGTCCGAATATAAGGACAGATACGCAGTATTTT.

At least ten counts were recorded for this clonotype. The chain is built from TRBV7-6 and TRBJ2-7; tentatively, D is TRBD1 or TRBD2 (5 bases each). CDR3 length: 14 amino acids. CDR1 and CDR2 (germline): SGHVS, FNYEAQ. The V and J ends lost 2 bases and 5 bases respectively, with 13 bases between them. CDR3 in amino acids: CASSLQGTEDEQYF. The CDR3, as DNA: TGTGCCAGCAGCTTACAGGGAACGGAGGACGAGCAGTACTTC.

This clonotype was detected once. The chain is built from TRBV29-1 and TRBJ2-1; the match to TRBD2 covers 12 bases. Germline CDR1 SQVTM, CDR2 ANQGSEA. V lost 4 bases to trimming and J lost 5 bases; unmatched junction nucleotides: 15. This CDR3 contains 18 residues. The CDR3 region is CSVGQRTSGKERDNEQFF. The CDR3, as DNA: TGCAGCGTTGGTCAGAGGACTAGCGGGAAAGAGAGGGACAATGAGCAGTTCTTC.